These T cell receptor beta chains were read from a single sample in a study of T-cell reconstitution after alpha-beta-depleted transplantation in children. TCRdb used MiXCR to reprocess the PCR reads, holding one entry per CDR3 protein. The data contain roughly 170,000 distinct CDR3 sequences, around 7% of them singletons. The source material was PBMCs from the stem cell graft donor, sampled from the stem cell graft. Receptors originate from a human donor who donated a stem cell graft to a child with Wiskott-Aldrich syndrome. Both conserved end residues are part of each CDR3. A D gene is named only where the DNA matches it firmly. Part of the rows lack a size; the others show once, few, many or a class for expanded clones.

>TRBJ2-2|many|TRBD1|TRBV4-1
CASSGDRVVTGELFF
TGCGCCAGCAGCGGGGACAGGGTGGTAACCGGGGAGCTGTTTTTT
>TRBJ2-3|many|NA|TRBV5-5
CASSLVVGTDTQYF
TGTGCCAGCAGCTTGGTTGTTGGCACAGATACGCAGTATTTT
>TRBJ1-1|many|NA|TRBV14
CASSQVGTMNTEAFF
TGTGCCAGCAGCCAAGTAGGGACGATGAACACTGAAGCTTTCTTT
>TRBJ2-1|many|NA|TRBV2
CASSARPNNEQFF
TGTGCCAGCAGCGCCCGACCCAACAATGAGCAGTTCTTC
>TRBJ2-1|many|NA|TRBV5-6
CASSLPTNSYNEQFF
TGTGCCAGCAGCTTGCCAACGAACTCCTACAATGAGCAGTTCTTC
>TRBJ2-7|many|TRBD1|TRBV10-3
CAIRINRGESYEQYF
TGTGCCATCAGGATCAACAGGGGGGAGAGCTACGAGCAGTACTTC
>TRBJ2-7|NA|NA|TRBV19
CASSDSYYEQYF
TGTGCCAGCTCGGACAGTTACTACGAGCAGTACTTC
>TRBJ2-2|NA|NA|TRBV6-2/TRBV6-3
CASSATRTGELFF
TGTGCCAGCAGTGCCACACGAACCGGGGAGCTGTTTTTT
>TRBJ2-7|many|TRBD1|TRBV11-1
CASSLTGTGDLSSYEQYF
TGTGCCAGCAGCTTAACCGGGACAGGGGACCTGAGCTCCTACGAGCAGTACTTC
>TRBJ2-1|many|NA|TRBV7-2
CASSLGGAVFNEQFF
TGTGCCAGCAGCTTAGGCGGGGCGGTATTCAATGAGCAGTTCTTC
>TRBJ1-6|many|TRBD1|TRBV5-1
CASSTDRDNSPLHF
TGCGCCAGCAGCACGGACAGGGATAATTCACCCCTCCACTTT